Each of the 15 T cell receptor beta chains below was sequenced from the same sample in a study of graft-versus-host responses after intestinal transplantation. Sequenced by immunoSEQ multiplex PCR; TCRdb stores in-frame clones only, minus some. Among 130,000 to 150,000 clones listed, around 90% were seen once. No cognate antigen is known for these TCRs. The sample here was unstimulated CD4+ T cells sorted from spleen or lymph node cells, taken before intestinal transplant. Every receptor here comes from a human donor who received an intestinal transplant.

This chain connects TRBV19 to TRBJ1-4; D remains ambiguous. The length of the CDR3 is 14 residues. CDR1 is LNHDA, CDR2 SQIVND, per germline (reference sequence). V was shortened by 1 base and J by 3 bases, with 6 bases between the two germline ends. Here the CDR3 DNA reads TGTGCCAGTAGTATAGGGGCTGCTAATGAAAAACTGTTTTTT. Translating gives CASSIGAANEKLFF.

The V gene is TRBV6-1, the J gene TRBJ2-7; D unclear. V was clipped by 5 bases and J by 4 bases, with 6 bases between them. The CDR3 extends over 11 amino acids. Germline CDR1 MNHNS, CDR2 SASEGT. CDR3 residues: CASSIIYEQYF. The CDR3 nucleotides are TGTGCCAGCAGTATAATATACGAGCAGTACTTC.

This rearrangement joins TRBV27 to TRBJ2-1, with 7 bases identical to TRBD1. CDR3 size: 14 residues. The trim removed 6 bases at V and 5 bases at J, leaving 7 bases unmatched. The germline gives CDR1 MNHEY, CDR2 SMNVEV (reference sequence). As DNA, the CDR3 is TGTGCCAGCAGCCCGGGACAGATTAACAATGAGCAGTTCTTC. This encodes CASSPGQINNEQFF.

The genes are TRBV6-5 and TRBJ2-5; D possibly corresponds to TRBD1 (6 bases). CDR1 is MNHEY and CDR2 is SVGAGI in the germline V gene. CDR3 length: 14 amino acids. The ends were cut back, 4 bases at V and 0 bases at J, with 9 bases in the middle. DNA for the CDR3: TGTGCCAGCAGTTCGGGACACTACCAAGAGACCCAGTACTTC. It codes for CASSSGHYQETQYF.

This chain joins TRBV27 and TRBJ2-5; D unclear. The ends were cut back, 6 bases at V and 5 bases at J, with 13 bases in the middle. The CDR3 consists of 13 residues. Germline V gene data show CDR1 as MNHEY and CDR2 as SMNVEV (reference sequence). The CDR3 DNA sequence: TGTGCCAGCAGGCAGACTCCTCAGGAGACCCAGTACTTC. It translates to CASRQTPQETQYF.

The rearrangement uses TRBV30 and TRBJ2-7, with TRBD2 matching over 13 bases. Losses at the gene ends were 1 base for V and 4 bases for J; bases not matched to a gene: 4. Per the germline V gene, CDR1 is GTSNPN and CDR2 is SVGIG (reference sequence). The CDR3 sequence is 15 residues long. CDR3 amino acids: CAWSELGLAGYEQYF. For the CDR3, the DNA is TGTGCCTGGAGTGAATTGGGACTAGCGGGATACGAGCAGTACTTC.

The CDR3 sequence is CACPGQNTEAFF. The CDR3 nucleotides are TGTGCCTGCCCGGGACAGAACACTGAAGCTTTCTTT. This sequence joins TRBV30 and TRBJ1-1, with a possible D match to TRBD1 (6 bases). V shed 6 bases and J shed 1 base, with 9 bases lying between them. CDR3 length equals 12 residues. Germline V gives CDR1 GTSNPN, CDR2 SVGIG (reference sequence). The full variable domain, with the rest looked up from reference TRBV30 and TRBJ1-1, is SQTIHQWPATLVQPVGSPLSLECTVEGTSNPNLYWYRQAAGRGLQLLFYSVGIGQISSEVPQNLSASRPQDRQFILSSKKLLLSDSGFYLCACPGQNTEAFFGQGTRLTVV.

The chain is built from TRBV5-1 and TRBJ2-1, with 8 positions matching TRBD2. This CDR3 region has 15 residues. Trimming removed 2 bases from V and 4 bases from J; junction bases left unmatched: 5. Germline V gives CDR1 SGHRS, CDR2 YFSETQ. The CDR3 reads CASSFLTGGYNEQFF. CDR3 coding DNA: TGCGCCAGCAGCTTTTTGACGGGAGGGTACAATGAGCAGTTCTTC.

The genes are TRBV5-8 and TRBJ2-1; D is perhaps TRBD1 (7 bases). Germline CDR1 SGHTS, CDR2 YDEGEE. V gave up 4 bases and J gave up 6 bases, with 17 bases separating them. The CDR3 is made up of 15 amino acids. The CDR3 loop reads CASSRPRRGPNEQFF. The DNA of the CDR3 is TGTGCCAGCAGCCGCCCGCGGAGGGGGCCCAATGAGCAGTTCTTC.

The chain recombines TRBV10-3 with TRBJ1-2; D unclear. Trimming removed 3 bases at V and 0 bases at J, with 2 bases between. Germline values: CDR1 ENHRY, CDR2 SYGVKD. The CDR3 runs 12 residues. In DNA form, the CDR3 reads TGTGCCATCAGTGAAGCTAACTATGGCTACACCTTC. Its translation: CAISEANYGYTF.

The chain uses TRBV19 and TRBJ1-2; D is ambiguous. The CDR3 spans 14 residues. Trimming stripped 2 bases from V and 2 bases from J, with 9 bases between. Germline V gene sequence: CDR1 LNHDA, CDR2 SQIVND (reference sequence). In DNA form, the CDR3 reads TGTGCCAGTAGTATAAGGGTAGGAAACTATGGCTACACCTTC. Translated: CASSIRVGNYGYTF.

The rearrangement uses TRBV7-9 and TRBJ2-1; 13 bases are a match to TRBD2. The CDR3 contains 18 residues. V trimming: 1 base; J trimming: 1 base; junction bases outside the gene matches: 4. The germline CDR1 and CDR2 sequences are SEHNR and FQNEAQ (reference sequence). The CDR3 bases are TGTGCCAGCAGCTTAGGCCGGACTAGCGGGAGTTCCTACAATGAGCAGTTCTTC. This translates into CASSLGRTSGSSYNEQFF. Based on the CDR3 plus reference TRBV7-9 and TRBJ2-1, the full variable domain is DTGVSQNPRHKITKRGQNVTFRCDPISEHNRLYWYRQTLGQGPEFLTYFQNEAQLEKSRLLSDRFSAERPKGSFSTLEIQRTEQGDSAMYLCASSLGRTSGSSYNEQFFGPGTRLTVL.

This rearrangement joins TRBV12-1 to TRBJ2-7; the table gives TRBD2 as D, unverified against the DNA. TRBV12-1 is a pseudogene. This CDR3 contains 16 residues. In DNA form, the CDR3 reads TGTGCCAGCAGCTTTAGGCGGGAGCGTAATAGGGACGAGCAGTACTTC. It specifies CASSFRRERNRDEQYF.

The genes are TRBV5-1 and TRBJ2-5; D ambiguous. Trimming left V 4 bases short and J 0 bases short, with 7 bases between. This CDR3 comprises 13 residues. The V gene's germline CDR1 is SGHRS and CDR2 YFSETQ. The CDR3: CASSLRDQETQYF. CDR3 sequence (DNA): TGCGCCAGCAGCCTCCGGGACCAAGAGACCCAGTACTTC.

The V and J genes are TRBV5-6 and TRBJ2-7; D perhaps matches TRBD2 (6 bases). This CDR3 spans 14 amino acids. Germline loops: CDR1 SGHDT, CDR2 YYEEEE. The V end was cut by 3 bases, the J end by 2 bases, with 12 bases between. The CDR3 nucleotides read TGTGCCAGCAGCTGGCGGGACGGAGCCTACGAGCAGTACTTC. Protein sequence: CASSWRDGAYEQYF.